What follows is one TCR beta chain and its context. These data originate in a study of blood T cells in healthy people across ages. Each sample gave at least 6.5 million isolated PBMCs. Alongside a J-beta primer mix, a sample-barcoded 5' primer served in a second PCR lasting about 6 to 12 cycles. TCRdb used MiXCR to reprocess the 5' RACE reads, holding one entry per CDR3 protein. The sample consists of about 1.4 million distinct CDR3 sequences, almost 60% of them appearing once. V lost 0 bases, J lost 8 bases, and 13 bases lay in between. The germline gives CDR1 DFQATT, CDR2 SNEGSKA (reference sequence). CDR3 length equals 13 residues.

Sequencing input: blood. The clonotype originates from a man younger than 35 in good health. This chain joins TRBV20-1 and TRBJ1-2; D is undetermined. The CDR3 loop reads CSARDGITAGYTF. Here the CDR3 DNA reads TGCAGTGCTAGAGATGGGATAACGGCAGGCTACACCTTC.